The 21 T cell receptor beta chains below all came from one sample that was sequenced in a study of Graves' ophthalmopathy and Graves' hyperthyroidism. The study amplified TCR beta CDR3 regions using RNA transcripts. The first-round RT-PCR employed HTBI primers together with the Qiagen OneStep RT-PCR kit. A multiplex PCR was then performed as the second round. MiXCR, run by TCRdb on the multiplex PCR reads, gives a single entry per CDR3 protein. The sample includes hundreds of thousands of distinct CDR3 sequences, 13% to 15% of them seen just once. What was sequenced was blood. The receptors derive from a woman aged 30 to 39 with Graves' ophthalmopathy.

The sample holds many counts of this clonotype. The chain joins TRBV11-2 to TRBJ2-2, with D perhaps TRBD1 (6 bases). The V gene's germline CDR1 is SGHAT and CDR2 FQNNGV. V was cut by 5 bases and J by 6 bases, with 10 bases left in between. The CDR3 covers 13 residues. CDR3 sequence: CASSLAGAGELFF. The CDR3 nucleotides read TGTGCCAGCAGCCTCGCAGGGGCCGGGGAGCTGTTTTTT.

This clonotype showed up many times. The CDR3, as DNA: TGTGCCAGCAGTAAGGGACAGGCTAATTCACCCCTCCACTTT. Translation gives CASSKGQANSPLHF. The chain uses TRBV12-3 or TRBV12-4 and TRBJ1-6, with 8 bases lining up with TRBD1. The CDR3 extends over 14 amino acids. V gave up 5 bases and J gave up 6 bases; unmatched junction bases: 3.

This clonotype appeared many times. The chain carries TRBV25-1 and TRBJ1-6; a weak D match, TRBD1 (6 bases). The CDR3 sequence is 15 residues long. Per the germline V gene, CDR1 is MGHDK and CDR2 is SYGVNS. Trimming shortened V by 6 bases and J by 7 bases, and 16 bases separated the two germline ends. The CDR3 spells CASSRLQGPNSPLHF. As DNA, the CDR3 is TGTGCCAGCAGCCGCTTACAGGGACCGAATTCACCCCTCCACTTT.

In this sample, this clonotype turned up many times. A read error may account for a junction end that differs from germline. The J gene is TRBJ2-7, the V gene TRBV12-5; 7 bases are shared with TRBD1. CDR3 size: 13 residues. CDR1 LGHNT and CDR2 FRNRAP come from the germline V gene. The CDR3 loop is CASALTGFHEQYF. CDR3 in DNA: TGTGCTAGTGCTTTGACAGGGTTCCACGAGCAGTACTTC. Complete variable domain (other parts from reference TRBV12-5 and TRBJ2-7): DARVTQTPRHKVTEMGQEVTMRCQPILGHNTVFWYRQTMMQGLELLAYFRNRAPLDDSGMPKDRFSAEMPDATLATLKIQPSEPRDSAVYFCASALTGFHEQYFGPGTRLTVT.

Only a few counts were recorded for this clonotype. The chain employs TRBV27 and TRBJ1-5; 8 bases match TRBD1. The CDR3 contains 16 residues. Per germline, CDR1 MNHEY and CDR2 SMNVEV (reference sequence). J was trimmed by 1 base and V by 0 bases; bases with no gene match: 2. As DNA, the CDR3 is TGTGCCAGCAGTTTATCTAGGACAGGGAGCAATCAGCCCCAGCATTTT. This encodes CASSLSRTGSNQPQHF.

This clonotype was found many times. V is TRBV2 and J is TRBJ2-2, with D perhaps being TRBD1 or TRBD2 (6 bases each). The V end lost 4 bases, the J end lost 5 bases, and 17 bases lay between the germline ends. The germline gives CDR1 SNHLY, CDR2 FYNNEI. This CDR3 spans 16 amino acids. DNA for the CDR3: TGTGCCAGCAGTGTTGGGGGGCGCGTCAAGACCGGGGAGCTGTTTTTT. It is translated as CASSVGGRVKTGELFF.

This clonotype was counted ten times or more. This chain connects TRBV3-1 to TRBJ1-2, with 11 bases that match TRBD1. The germline gives CDR1 LGHDT, CDR2 YNNKEL (reference sequence). V gave up 5 bases and J gave up 2 bases; unmatched junction bases: 4. This CDR3 region has 15 residues. The CDR3 DNA sequence: TGTGCCAGCAGCTTAGGGACAGGGGGGAACTATGGCTACACCTTC. Translation: CASSLGTGGNYGYTF.

This clonotype was picked up many times. The rearrangement uses TRBV7-9 and TRBJ2-7; TRBD2 is a possible D gene (6 bases). V shed 5 bases and J shed 7 bases, with 21 bases lying between them. In germline, CDR1 is SEHNR, CDR2 FQNEAQ (reference sequence). The CDR3 spans 15 residues. DNA of the CDR3: TGTGCCAGCAGCCGAGAGCCGGGAGCCTCTTGGGAGCAGTACTTC. Translating gives CASSREPGASWEQYF.

The chain carries TRBV11-1 and TRBJ1-1; no clear D. The germline gives CDR1 SGHAT, CDR2 FQDESV (reference sequence). V was cut by 1 base and J by 3 bases, with 6 bases left in between. The CDR3 runs 13 residues. The CDR3: CASSLEPDTEAFF. For the CDR3, the DNA is TGTGCCAGCAGCTTAGAGCCGGACACTGAAGCTTTCTTT.

The chain uses TRBV12-5 and TRBJ1-5; D is undetermined. CDR3 length: 14 residues. From germline, CDR1 is LGHNT and CDR2 FRNRAP. V was cut by 6 bases and J by 0 bases, with 9 bases left in between. The CDR3 loop reads CASGLTYSNQPQHF. DNA for the CDR3: TGTGCTAGTGGCTTAACTTATAGCAATCAGCCCCAGCATTTT.

The table lists this clonotype with many counts. The chain is built from TRBV6-5 and TRBJ1-2; D is possibly TRBD1 (6 bases). The CDR3 runs 13 residues. V was cut by 7 bases and J by 6 bases, with 15 bases left in between. Germline CDR1 MNHEY, CDR2 SVGAGI. The DNA of the CDR3 is TGTGCCAGCATTAAGTCCAGGGGAGATGGCTACACCTTC. It specifies CASIKSRGDGYTF.

This clonotype was picked up many times. This chain joins TRBV6-5 and TRBJ2-7, with no clear D. Trimming pared 7 bases from V and 0 bases from J, leaving 16 bases between. Looked up from germline, CDR1 is MNHEY and CDR2 is SVGAGI. CDR3 length: 15 residues. The CDR3 DNA sequence: TGTGCCAGCACTATATCCGGCAGGTCCTCCTACGAGCAGTACTTC. Amino acids: CASTISGRSSYEQYF.

This clonotype has at least ten counts. The V call is TRBV19, the J call TRBJ2-7; no firm D call. The CDR3 length is 11 residues. Germline CDR1 reads LNHDA; CDR2 reads SQIVND (reference sequence). V dropped 4 bases and J dropped 6 bases, with 7 bases sitting between them. For the CDR3, the DNA is TGTGCCAGTAGTACCTTCGGCGAGCAGTACTTC. It is translated as CASSTFGEQYF.

This clonotype has ten or more counts. The gene calls are TRBV6-1 and TRBJ2-2; a weak D match, TRBD2 (5 bases). The V gene lost 2 bases and the J gene lost 6 bases, with 10 bases spanning the gap. This CDR3 is built from 14 residues. Germline V gene lookup returns CDR1 MNHNS and CDR2 SASEGT. The CDR3 region has the DNA TGTGCCAGCAGTGAAACGGACTTCCCCGGGGAGCTGTTTTTT. Its translation is CASSETDFPGELFF.

This clonotype occurred many times. The chain employs TRBV27 and TRBJ2-5; D remains ambiguous. The CDR3 contains 14 residues. CDR1 is MNHEY and CDR2 is SMNVEV in the germline V gene (reference sequence). V lost 0 bases and J lost 5, with 10 bases in between. CDR3 nucleotide sequence: TGTGCCAGCAGTTTATCGATCAGCTGGGAGACCCAGTACTTC. This gives the protein CASSLSISWETQYF.

This clonotype was counted many times. The chain uses TRBV20-1 and TRBJ1-5, with TRBD1 matching over 8 bases. This CDR3 is built from 14 residues. In germline, CDR1 is DFQATT, CDR2 SNEGSKA (reference sequence). Trimming removed 0 bases from V and 6 bases from J; junction bases left unmatched: 4. The CDR3 DNA reads TGCAGTGCTAGAGAGCCAGGGGGCGGTCAGCCCCAGCATTTT. Encoded protein: CSAREPGGGQPQHF.

This clonotype was seen a few times. It is likely a read error, because the conserved phenylalanine at the end of the CDR3 is missing. The chain recombines TRBV28 with TRBJ1-5; D possibly corresponds to TRBD1 (6 bases). CDR3 size: 14 residues. V was clipped by 8 bases and J by 6 bases, with 17 bases between them. Germline V gives CDR1 MDHEN, CDR2 SYDVKM. The CDR3 reads CASRLGGTGQPQHL. The CDR3 coding sequence is TGTGCCAGCCGGTTGGGGGGCACGGGTCAGCCCCAGCATCTT.

With respect to this clonotype: Its ends do not fully match the called genes, so a read error is possible. V is TRBV9 and J is TRBJ2-2, with D maybe TRBD1 (6 bases). The CDR3 runs 16 residues. Germline assignment: CDR1 SGDLS and CDR2 YYNGEE. DNA for the CDR3: TGTGCCAGCAGCCTCCGGGACACCACGAACACCGGGGAGCTGTGTTTT. This gives the protein CASSLRDTTNTGELCF.

The chain uses TRBV29-1 and TRBJ1-1, with D unclear. This CDR3 contains 12 residues. Germline V gene lookup returns CDR1 SQVTM and CDR2 ANQGSEA. Trimming pared 0 bases from V and 6 bases from J, leaving 8 bases between. For the CDR3, the DNA is TGCAGCGTTGAAGAGATAATCTCTGAAGCTTTCTTT. Translated: CSVEEIISEAFF.

The chain recombines TRBV13 with TRBJ2-7, with a possible D match to TRBD2 (6 bases). The CDR3 is 15 amino acids. The germline gives CDR1 PRHDT, CDR2 FYEKMQ (reference sequence). V lost 4 bases, J lost 0 bases, and 13 bases lay in between. The CDR3, as DNA: TGTGCCAGCAGCTATCGCGGGATAAGCTCCTACGAGCAGTACTTC. It encodes CASSYRGISSYEQYF.

The sample holds a few counts of this clonotype. V and J are TRBV20-1 and TRBJ2-5; TRBD2 agrees at 9 bases. Trimming at V came to 4 bases and at J to 2 bases, leaving 8 bases not matched to a gene. The CDR3 consists of 15 residues. Per the germline V gene, CDR1 is DFQATT and CDR2 is SNEGSKA (reference sequence). The CDR3 region is CSAKEGGGAQETQYF. The CDR3 DNA reads TGCAGTGCTAAAGAGGGCGGGGGGGCGCAAGAGACCCAGTACTTC.